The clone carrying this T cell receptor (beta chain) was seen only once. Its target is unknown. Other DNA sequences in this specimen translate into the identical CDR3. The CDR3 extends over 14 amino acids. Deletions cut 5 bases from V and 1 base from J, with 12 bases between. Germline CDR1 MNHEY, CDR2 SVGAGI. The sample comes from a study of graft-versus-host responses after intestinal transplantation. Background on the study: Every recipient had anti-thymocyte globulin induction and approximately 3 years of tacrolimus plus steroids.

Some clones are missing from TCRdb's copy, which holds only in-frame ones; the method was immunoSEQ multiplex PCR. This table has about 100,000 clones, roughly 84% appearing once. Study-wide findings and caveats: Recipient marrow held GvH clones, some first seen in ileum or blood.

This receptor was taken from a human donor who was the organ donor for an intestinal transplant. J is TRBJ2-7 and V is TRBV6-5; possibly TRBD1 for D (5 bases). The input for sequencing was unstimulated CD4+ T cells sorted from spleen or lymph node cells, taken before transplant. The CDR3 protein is CASSRDSSSYEQYF. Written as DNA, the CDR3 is TGTGCCAGCAGTCGCGACAGCAGTTCCTACGAGCAGTACTTC.